Presented here are 20 T cell receptor beta chains from one specimen sequenced in a study of graft-versus-host responses after intestinal transplantation. The assay was immunoSEQ multiplex PCR, and TCRdb's table has in-frame clones only and misses some. The table has about 25,000 clones, roughly 94% seen once; the top ten hold about 0.56%. The sample consisted of PBMCs, taken 156 days after intestinal transplant. These receptor sequences come from a human patient who received an intestinal transplant, so some T cells may come from the graft donor.

The chain recombines TRBV4-2 with TRBJ2-1, with 9 bases identical to TRBD2. The CDR3 runs to 18 residues. Germline V gene lookup returns CDR1 LGHNA and CDR2 YNFKEQ. V lost 4 bases, J lost 2 bases, and 12 bases stayed unmatched. CDR3 sequence: CASSPSPVAGDPYNEQFF. DNA of the CDR3: TGTGCCAGCAGCCCAAGCCCGGTAGCGGGAGACCCCTACAATGAGCAGTTCTTC.

This chain uses TRBV6-5 with TRBJ2-3; D gene ambiguous. V lost 2 bases, J lost 3 bases, and 15 bases lay in between. In germline, CDR1 is MNHEY, CDR2 SVGAGI. This CDR3 is built from 16 residues. The CDR3 protein is CASSYGPPVGTDTQYF. The DNA for the CDR3 is TGTGCCAGCAGTTACGGGCCTCCCGTTGGTACAGATACGCAGTATTTT.

The chain carries TRBV13 and TRBJ2-1; D remains unclear. This CDR3 comprises 13 residues. Germline V gene sequence: CDR1 PRHDT, CDR2 FYEKMQ (reference sequence). V lost 2 bases to trimming and J lost 3 bases, with 5 bases between them. CDR3 nucleotide sequence: TGTGCCAGCAGCTTAACAGACTACAATGAGCAGTTCTTC. This sequence encodes CASSLTDYNEQFF.

Of note for this clone: In the same sample, other DNA sequences code for this CDR3. The V call is TRBV6-5, the J call TRBJ2-7; no clear D. Germline-derived CDR1 and CDR2 are MNHEY and SVGAGI. This CDR3 has 14 amino acids. V was shortened by 11 bases and J by 2 bases, with 19 bases between the two germline ends. Here the CDR3 reads CAASRGVPAYEQYF. DNA for the CDR3: TGTGCCGCCTCCCGAGGAGTCCCCGCCTACGAGCAGTACTTC.

The chain recombines TRBV6-1 with TRBJ2-1, with 12 bases that match TRBD2. The junction had 3 bases not matched to a gene; V was cut back by 6 bases and J by 3 bases. Germline CDR1 is MNHNS and CDR2 is SASEGT. CDR3 size: 15 residues. Written as DNA, the CDR3 is TGTGCCAGCAGACGGACTAGCGGGGACTACAATGAGCAGTTCTTC. Protein sequence: CASRRTSGDYNEQFF.

V is TRBV7-2 and J is TRBJ1-2; 9 bases map to TRBD1. From germline, CDR1 is SGHTA and CDR2 FQGNSA. V lost 5 bases and J lost 9; bases outside the gene matches: 13. This CDR3 has 15 residues. The CDR3 loop reads CASSPQGTGLKSYTF. CDR3 sequence (DNA): TGTGCCAGCAGCCCCCAGGGGACAGGGTTAAAGAGCTACACCTTC.

CDR3 bases: TGTGCCAGCAGCCAACAGGGAGTCGAGCAGTACTTC. As protein: CASSQQGVEQYF. The chain recombines TRBV6-6 with TRBJ2-7, with a weak D call TRBD1 (6 bases). Germline-derived CDR1 and CDR2 are MNHNY and SVGAGI (reference sequence). The length of the CDR3 is 12 residues. The ends were cut back, 6 bases at V and 6 bases at J, with 12 bases in the middle.

The chain links TRBV28 to TRBJ2-7; no clear D gene. V lost 1 base and J lost 3, with 7 bases in between. CDR3 length: 13 amino acids. CDR1 and CDR2 from the germline V gene are MDHEN and SYDVKM. Written as DNA, the CDR3 is TGTGCCAGCAGTTTATATCGCGGCTACGAGCAGTACTTC. This translates into CASSLYRGYEQYF.

The chain couples TRBV30 to TRBJ1-1; D ambiguous. The CDR3 extends over 13 amino acids. Germline values: CDR1 GTSNPN, CDR2 SVGIG (reference sequence). V lost 0 bases, J lost 1 base, and 6 bases lay in between. CDR3 nucleotides: TGTGCCTGGAGTGTTGATCGGAACACTGAAGCTTTCTTT. This translates into CAWSVDRNTEAFF. Based on the CDR3 plus reference TRBV30 and TRBJ1-1, the full variable domain is SQTIHQWPATLVQPVGSPLSLECTVEGTSNPNLYWYRQAAGRGLQLLFYSVGIGQISSEVPQNLSASRPQDRQFILSSKKLLLSDSGFYLCAWSVDRNTEAFFGQGTRLTVV.

This chain links TRBV4-1 with TRBJ2-1; TRBD1 might be the D (7 bases). Germline lookup yields CDR1 MGHRA and CDR2 YSYEKL. This CDR3 has 16 residues. V was trimmed by 1 base and J by 3 bases, leaving 13 bases between them. The DNA of the CDR3 is TGCGCCAGCAGCCAAGTCGGCAGGGGGGACTACAATGAGCAGTTCTTC. It yields the protein CASSQVGRGDYNEQFF.

The chain uses TRBV27 and TRBJ2-7; 9 bases map to TRBD2. Germline lookup yields CDR1 MNHEY and CDR2 SMNVEV (reference sequence). V gave up 6 bases and J gave up 7 bases; unmatched junction bases: 10. The CDR3 runs to 14 residues. The CDR3 DNA reads as TGTGCCAGCAGCCTTAGCGGGAGCCCGGGGGAGCAGTACTTC. Translated, it gives CASSLSGSPGEQYF.

The CDR3, as DNA: TGCAGCGTGGACAAGAACACTGAAGCTTTCTTT. The encoded protein is CSVDKNTEAFF. J is TRBJ1-1 and V is TRBV29-1, with a possible D match to TRBD1 (5 bases). CDR3 length equals 11 residues. Looked up from germline, CDR1 is SQVTM and CDR2 is ANQGSEA. V lost 6 bases, J lost 1 base, and 6 bases lay in between.

This sequence joins TRBV18 and TRBJ1-5, with 8 bases fitting TRBD1. The CDR3 runs to 15 residues. Germline CDR1 is KGHSH and CDR2 is LQKENI. Trimming at V came to 1 base and at J to 2 bases, leaving 1 base not matched to a gene. CDR3 sequence: CASSPRGQGNQPQHF. The CDR3, as DNA: TGTGCCAGCTCACCACGGGGACAGGGCAATCAGCCCCAGCATTTT.

The V and J genes are TRBV5-1 and TRBJ2-2, with D maybe TRBD2 (5 bases). V lost 5 bases, J lost 1 base, and 15 bases lay in between. Germline V gene lookup returns CDR1 SGHRS and CDR2 YFSETQ. The CDR3 runs to 16 residues. The CDR3 DNA reads TGCGCCAGCAGTGTGGAGTTAGGACTGAACACCGGGGAGCTGTTTTTT. It translates to CASSVELGLNTGELFF.

V gene TRBV9 combines with J gene TRBJ2-2; perhaps TRBD2 as D (5 bases). This CDR3 has 16 amino acids. From germline, CDR1 is SGDLS and CDR2 YYNGEE. V was trimmed by 5 bases and J by 4 bases, leaving 18 bases between them. CDR3 amino acids: CASSLGLLAGTGELFF. In nucleotides, the CDR3 is TGTGCCAGCAGTCTCGGACTGTTAGCCGGCACCGGGGAGCTGTTTTTT.

This chain connects TRBV2 to TRBJ2-3; possible D gene TRBD1, 6 bases. The ends were cut back, 7 bases at V and 5 bases at J, with 13 bases in the middle. Per the germline V gene, CDR1 is SNHLY and CDR2 is FYNNEI. The CDR3 is 13 residues long. The CDR3 is CASNTWDIDTQYF. The CDR3 DNA sequence: TGTGCCAGCAATACTTGGGACATAGATACGCAGTATTTT. Complete variable domain (other parts from reference TRBV2 and TRBJ2-3): EPEVTQTPSHQVTQMGQEVILRCVPISNHLYFYWYRQILGQKVEFLVSFYNNEISEKSEIFDDQFSVERPDGSNFTLKIRSTKLEDSAMYFCASNTWDIDTQYFGPGTRLTVL.

The rearrangement links TRBV11-3 to TRBJ2-7, with TRBD1 matching over 9 bases. Germline CDR1 SGHNT, CDR2 YENEEA. Germline trimming cut 3 bases from V and 4 bases from J; bases unmatched to any gene: 16. The CDR3 length is 18 residues. Here the CDR3 DNA reads TGTGCCAGCAGCTTGCGAGTTATAACAGGGGGCTACGGTTACGAGCAGTACTTC. Its protein is CASSLRVITGGYGYEQYF.

The chain couples TRBV28 to TRBJ1-5; perhaps TRBD1 as D (6 bases). V was trimmed by 7 bases and J by 1 base, leaving 17 bases between them. Germline V gene lookup returns CDR1 MDHEN and CDR2 SYDVKM. The CDR3 spans 16 residues. DNA for the CDR3: TGTGCCAGCACGGGGGCCCTAGGTTCAAGCAATCAGCCCCAGCATTTT. Its protein product is CASTGALGSSNQPQHF. Using reference TRBV28 and TRBJ1-5 for the parts outside the CDR3, the full variable domain is DVKVTQSSRYLVKRTGEKVFLECVQDMDHENMFWYRQDPGLGLRLIYFSYDVKMKEKGDIPEGYSVSREKKERFSLILESASTNQTSMYLCASTGALGSSNQPQHFGDGTRLSIL.

The chain combines TRBV2 with TRBJ1-5; D gene uncertain. Trimming stripped 8 bases from V and 0 bases from J, with 8 bases between. Germline CDR1 is SNHLY and CDR2 is FYNNEI. The CDR3 contains 13 residues. The CDR3 bases are TGTGCCAGCCTAAAGGATAGCAATCAGCCCCAGCATTTT. Its translation is CASLKDSNQPQHF.

The V and J genes are TRBV30 and TRBJ1-4; D unclear. CDR3 size: 14 residues. Germline loops: CDR1 GTSNPN, CDR2 SVGIG (reference sequence). The germline V and J ends were trimmed by 4 bases and 7 bases, with 16 bases remaining between them. DNA for the CDR3: TGTGCCTGGACCGAGGGATCGTCGGGTGAAAAACTGTTTTTT. Protein: CAWTEGSSGEKLFF.